This TCR beta chain is from a study of response to subunit inactivated influenza vaccine. TCRdb itself ran the RT-PCR reads through MiXCR, one entry per CDR3 protein. The sample contains over 650,000 distinct CDR3 sequences, 18% of which appear only once. General study points: A suggestion made by the authors is that each seasonal influenza vaccination recruits few new T cells.

Germline V CDR1 and CDR2: ENHRY, SYGVKD. J was trimmed by 2 bases and V by 6 bases; bases with no gene match: 10. CDR3 size: 16 residues. On this clonotype itself: Its cognate antigen is unknown.

Sample: PBMCs from blood, taken more than 4 days after vaccination. The V call is TRBV10-3, the J call TRBJ2-7; TRBD2 matches at 10 bases. This receptor was taken from a man over 45 who received an inactivated influenza vaccine. In DNA form, the CDR3 reads TGTGCCATCAGCGCAAATGGACTAGCGGATACCTACGAGCAGTACTTC. Residues: CAISANGLADTYEQYF.